The clone carrying this TCR beta chain was recorded at least ten times. Its antigen remains unidentified. As it was prepared, the TCRbeta library received unique molecular identifiers. Each CDR3 protein is one row after TCRdb ran MiXCR on the PCR reads. The profile shows more than 400,000 distinct CDR3 sequences, roughly 44% of them singletons. CDR1 and CDR2 (germline): SGHVS, FQNEAQ. Trimming took 11 bases from V and 8 from J; bases not matched to a gene: 8. The CDR3 spans 12 residues. The sample belongs to a study of T-cell reconstitution after alpha-beta-depleted transplantation in children. Study-level points and caveats: Several hundred rapidly expanded clones from non-depleted graft cells reportedly supplied alpha-beta T cells about two months post-transplant.

The chain links TRBV7-8 to TRBJ2-1, with 8 bases matching TRBD1. The sequence was collected from a girl aged 2 to 10 with aplastic anemia, due to receive a stem cell transplant. The sample was PBMCs, taken before TCRalphabeta/CD19-depleted stem cell transplant. The CDR3: CAAGQGAYEQFF. The CDR3 DNA is TGTGCCGCCGGCCAGGGGGCATATGAGCAGTTCTTC.